This T cell receptor (beta chain) derives from a study of T cell repertoires in cytomegalovirus infection. Study at large: Use of recently identified HLA-C-restricted and well-studied HLA-B-restricted CMV epitopes was part of the study. Indicated by public TCR beta signatures were CMV infection and matching HLA type. General study points: Predominance within the ex vivo response was attributable to HLA-C-restricted CMV-specific TCR beta clonotypes.

TCRdb reprocessed the reads with MiXCR, giving one entry per CDR3 protein. The sample lists approximately 600,000 distinct CDR3 sequences; about 40% were seen once. Worth noting for this clonotype: Its specificity is not known.

This receptor was obtained from a human donor in good health (CMV status not recorded). Some clones in this sample may be carry-over from other donors' samples. Sequencing was performed on cultured PBMCs, taken from culture after CMV antigen stimulation.

Here the CDR3 reads CASSQDLGETHLKDTQYF. The CDR3 coding sequence is TGCGCCAGCAGCCAAGATCTCGGGGAGACCCACCTCAAAGATACGCAGTATTTT. The chain couples TRBV4-1 to TRBJ2-3, with D possibly TRBD2 on 5 matching bases. The CDR3 runs 18 residues. Trimming shortened V by 0 bases and J by 5 bases, and 21 bases separated the two germline ends. Germline CDR1 and CDR2: MGHRA and YSYEKL.